This TCR beta chain was sequenced in a study of blood T cells in healthy people across ages. Germline CDR1 is SQVTM and CDR2 is ANQGSEA. This CDR3 is 13 amino acids long. V gave up 0 bases and J gave up 5 bases, with 10 bases separating them. Using a J-beta primer mix together with a sample-barcoded 5' primer, a second PCR was run for about 7 to 12 cycles. TCRdb redid the calling of the 5' RACE reads with MiXCR, one entry per CDR3 protein. Of some 800,000 distinct CDR3 sequences in the sample, more than 20% were seen once. These data were also filed under a second study, of T cells of mothers and their children.

The rearrangement joins TRBV29-1 to TRBJ2-5; D remains ambiguous. The sequence came from a boy aged 5-17 years in good health. Sample: blood. CDR3 sequence reads: CSVEEPRHETQYF. DNA of the CDR3: TGCAGCGTTGAAGAACCTAGGCACGAGACCCAGTACTTC.